These T cell receptor beta chains were read from a single sample in a study of T cells expressing NK-cell markers. TCRdb reanalyzed the 5' RACE reads and collapses them to one entry per CDR3 protein, without DNA. The table lists 550,000 to 600,000 distinct CDR3 sequences. Sequenced input: blood T cells: a sorted CD56 or NKG2C T cell subset, CD4+ or CD8+ T cells, or bulk PBMC T cells (not recorded which). Every receptor here comes from a man aged 18 to 30 in good health. Both conserved end residues are part of each CDR3.

j_gene | v_gene | CDR3aa
TRBJ2-3 | TRBV20-1 | CSARDRGSWDTQYF
TRBJ2-3 | TRBV7-3 | CASSLTGAETDTQYF
TRBJ2-1 | TRBV5-1 | CASSLADGQAQQQFF
TRBJ2-3 | TRBV7-2 | CASSSRWSGSADTQYF
TRBJ1-2 | TRBV12-3/TRBV12-4 | CASSSRGYGYTF
TRBJ2-5 | TRBV7-9 | CASSFGVTQYF
TRBJ2-7 | TRBV15 | CATSRDPGMTYEQYF
TRBJ1-5 | TRBV10-2 | CASSEPPGNSNQPQHF
TRBJ1-3 | TRBV20-1 | CSARDQQGGRRNTIYF
TRBJ2-2 | TRBV5-1 | CASSLNQGGPYTGELFF
TRBJ2-1 | TRBV5-1 | CASSLAGPYNEQFF
TRBJ2-1 | TRBV10-3 | CAISEPPHNEQFF
TRBJ2-7 | TRBV27 | CASSLWAGGEGLYF
TRBJ2-5 | TRBV11-2 | CASSPPLSGTLQTQYF
TRBJ2-5 | TRBV3-1 | CASSPSGTFQETQYF
TRBJ1-1 | TRBV19 | CASSFGGGAFF
TRBJ1-5 | TRBV28 | CASSWSGRPQHF
TRBJ1-5 | TRBV12-3/TRBV12-4 | CASSSRSGVSNQPQHF
TRBJ2-1 | TRBV6-5 | CASSYDGTSGYNEQFF
TRBJ1-6 | TRBV12-3/TRBV12-4 | CASSLGTWDSPLHF
TRBJ2-5 | TRBV12-3/TRBV12-4 | CASSLEEVRKTQYF
TRBJ2-2 | TRBV11-2 | CASSYRPGTSGNTGELFF
TRBJ2-4 | TRBV20-1 | CSGDSRGIQYF
TRBJ2-3 | TRBV12-3/TRBV12-4 | CASKGRNTDTQYF
TRBJ2-7 | TRBV5-1 | CASSLESRGQGYEQYF
TRBJ2-3 | TRBV12-3/TRBV12-4 | CASHEGQGFVADTQYF
TRBJ1-3 | TRBV3-1 | CASSPAGRVGNTIYF
TRBJ2-7 | TRBV7-9 | CASSLAMGQGAGEQYF
TRBJ1-6 | TRBV6-5 | CGSGQVNSPLHF
TRBJ2-3 | TRBV10-3 | CAISDPPNEDTQYF
TRBJ2-7 | TRBV4-2 | CASSPRGLLAGGLHEQYF
TRBJ1-6 | TRBV7-2 | CASSLVSSAGNSPLHF
TRBJ2-1 | TRBV5-1 | CASGPAGKYNEQFF
TRBJ2-3 | TRBV6-2/TRBV6-3 | CASSYPAGGLPDTQYF
TRBJ2-5 | TRBV29-1 | CSVDVVRETQYF
TRBJ2-5 | TRBV20-1 | CSALVATQETQYF
TRBJ1-2 | TRBV20-1 | CSARSVDRVYDGYTF
TRBJ2-1 | TRBV6-2/TRBV6-3 | CASSYLSGPGQSEQFF
TRBJ1-5 | TRBV20-1 | CSATGQSNQPQHF
TRBJ2-4 | TRBV6-2/TRBV6-3 | CASRHPGVIAKNIQYF
TRBJ1-6 | TRBV20-1 | CSVKFSSYNSPLHF
TRBJ2-1 | TRBV15 | CATSSPLAERSSYNEQFF
TRBJ2-7 | TRBV7-2 | CASSALLASVEQYF
TRBJ2-4 | TRBV29-1 | CSVSRFAKNIQYF
TRBJ2-1 | TRBV20-1 | CSAWLAGGGVYNEQFF
TRBJ2-2 | TRBV10-1 | CASSASAGMGGELFF
TRBJ2-2 | TRBV4-1 | CASSQDGGGEVTGELFF